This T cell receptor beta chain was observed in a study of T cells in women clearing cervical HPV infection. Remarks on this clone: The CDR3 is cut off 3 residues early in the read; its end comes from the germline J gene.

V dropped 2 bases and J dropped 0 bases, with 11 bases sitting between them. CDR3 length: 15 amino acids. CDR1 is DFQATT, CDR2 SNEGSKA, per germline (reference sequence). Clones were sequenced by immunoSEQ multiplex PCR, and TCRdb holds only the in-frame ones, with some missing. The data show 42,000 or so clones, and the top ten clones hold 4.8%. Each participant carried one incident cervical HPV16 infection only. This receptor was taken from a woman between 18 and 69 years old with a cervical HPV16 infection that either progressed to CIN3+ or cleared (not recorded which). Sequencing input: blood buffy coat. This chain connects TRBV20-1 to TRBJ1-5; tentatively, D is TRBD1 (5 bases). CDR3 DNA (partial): TGCAGTGCTAGATCCCTCGGACATAGCAATCAGCCC. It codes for CSARSLGHSNQP. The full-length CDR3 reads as CSARSLGHSNQPQHF.